The rows below give T cell receptor beta chains drawn from one sample of a study of CD8+ T cells in alopecia areata. Only in-frame clones appear in the TCRdb table, and some are missing; sequencing was by immunoSEQ multiplex PCR. This sample has about 140,000 clones, with around 50% found just once. The sample was CD4+ T cells sorted from blood, taken at week 0. These receptors were taken from a human donor with alopecia areata. CDR3s include the opening cysteine and the closing phenylalanine or tryptophan. A D gene is named only where the DNA matches it firmly. The size field is filled for only some rows; it gives once, few, many or a size class.

v_call: TRBV5-1
j_call: TRBJ2-5
clone_size: .
d_call: .
cdr3_length: 14
cdr3_aa: CASSLGRVKETQYF
cdr3_nt: TGCGCCAGCAGCTTGGGTAGGGTCAAAGAGACCCAGTACTTC

v_call: TRBV19
j_call: TRBJ1-6
clone_size: .
d_call: .
cdr3_length: 15
cdr3_aa: CASTTNRVDNSPLHF
cdr3_nt: TGTGCCAGTACTACGAACAGGGTTGATAATTCACCCCTCCACTTT

v_call: TRBV7-2
j_call: TRBJ2-3
clone_size: .
d_call: TRBD1
cdr3_length: 14
cdr3_aa: CASSLEGQGDTQYF
cdr3_nt: TGTGCCAGCAGCTTGGAAGGACAGGGAGATACGCAGTATTTT

v_call: TRBV15
j_call: TRBJ2-7
clone_size: .
d_call: TRBD1
cdr3_length: 17
cdr3_aa: CATSRDRGQGLSYEQYF
cdr3_nt: TGTGCCACCAGCAGAGATCGGGGACAGGGGTTATCCTACGAGCAGTACTTC

v_call: TRBV15
j_call: TRBJ2-1
clone_size: once
d_call: .
cdr3_length: 15
cdr3_aa: CATSRDPGWGNEQFF
cdr3_nt: TGTGCCACCAGCAGAGATCCGGGATGGGGCAATGAGCAGTTCTTC

v_call: TRBV4-3
j_call: TRBJ2-1
clone_size: few
d_call: TRBD2
cdr3_length: 20
cdr3_aa: CASSPMTGTSGGALGNEQFF
cdr3_nt: TGCGCCAGCAGCCCAATGACCGGGACTAGCGGGGGGGCATTGGGAAATGAGCAGTTCTTC

v_call: TRBV25-1
j_call: TRBJ2-1
clone_size: .
d_call: TRBD2
cdr3_length: 16
cdr3_aa: CASSEWKSSGYNEQFF
cdr3_nt: TGTGCCAGCAGTGAATGGAAGTCTAGCGGCTACAATGAGCAGTTCTTC

v_call: TRBV29-1
j_call: TRBJ1-2
clone_size: .
d_call: .
cdr3_length: 14
cdr3_aa: CSVEARQGPGGYTF
cdr3_nt: TGCAGCGTTGAGGCTAGGCAGGGCCCGGGAGGCTACACCTTC

v_call: TRBV5-4
j_call: TRBJ2-1
clone_size: once
d_call: .
cdr3_length: 13
cdr3_aa: CASSLSGYNEQFF
cdr3_nt: TGTGCCAGCAGCTTATCGGGGTACAATGAGCAGTTCTTC

v_call: TRBV10-3
j_call: TRBJ1-6
clone_size: once
d_call: TRBD1
cdr3_length: 13
cdr3_aa: CATGQDYNSPLHF
cdr3_nt: TGTGCCACAGGACAGGACTATAATTCACCCCTCCACTTT

v_call: TRBV5-6
j_call: TRBJ1-6
clone_size: .
d_call: .
cdr3_length: 12
cdr3_aa: CASSFGGTPLHF
cdr3_nt: TGTGCCAGCAGCTTTGGAGGGACACCCCTCCACTTT

v_call: TRBV10-3
j_call: TRBJ1-6
clone_size: .
d_call: TRBD1
cdr3_length: 17
cdr3_aa: CAISEGQGVFYNSPLHF
cdr3_nt: TGTGCCATCAGTGAAGGACAGGGGGTCTTCTATAATTCACCCCTCCACTTT

v_call: TRBV29-1
j_call: TRBJ1-2
clone_size: few
d_call: TRBD1
cdr3_length: 12
cdr3_aa: CSVATGNYGYTF
cdr3_nt: TGCAGCGTTGCGACAGGGAACTATGGCTACACCTTC

v_call: TRBV20-1
j_call: TRBJ1-2
clone_size: .
d_call: .
cdr3_length: 11
cdr3_aa: CSADGVGGYTF
cdr3_nt: TGCAGTGCTGACGGGGTCGGAGGCTACACCTTC

v_call: TRBV5-4
j_call: TRBJ2-2
clone_size: .
d_call: TRBD1
cdr3_length: 16
cdr3_aa: CASSLWQGAGTGELFF
cdr3_nt: TGTGCCAGCAGCTTATGGCAGGGGGCGGGTACCGGGGAGCTGTTTTTT

v_call: TRBV15
j_call: TRBJ1-1
clone_size: .
d_call: .
cdr3_length: 12
cdr3_aa: CATQSRSTEAFF
cdr3_nt: TGTGCCACCCAATCACGCTCTACTGAAGCTTTCTTT

v_call: TRBV5-8
j_call: TRBJ2-7
clone_size: once
d_call: .
cdr3_length: 14
cdr3_aa: CASSLGTRSYEQYF
cdr3_nt: TGTGCCAGCAGCCTCGGGACACGTTCCTACGAGCAGTACTTC

v_call: TRBV14
j_call: TRBJ2-3
clone_size: few
d_call: .
cdr3_length: 15
cdr3_aa: CASSPRVFGRDTQYF
cdr3_nt: TGTGCCAGCAGCCCCCGAGTCTTCGGACGGGATACGCAGTATTTT

v_call: TRBV5-1
j_call: TRBJ1-1
clone_size: .
d_call: .
cdr3_length: 14
cdr3_aa: CASRRTGSAIEAFF
cdr3_nt: TGCGCCAGCCGACGGACCGGGTCGGCTATCGAAGCTTTCTTT

v_call: TRBV7-2
j_call: TRBJ2-1
clone_size: .
d_call: .
cdr3_length: 14
cdr3_aa: CASSTMWGENEQFF
cdr3_nt: TGTGCCAGCAGCACGATGTGGGGCGAGAATGAGCAGTTCTTC

v_call: TRBV4-3
j_call: TRBJ2-3
clone_size: once
d_call: .
cdr3_length: 14
cdr3_aa: CASSQVEYTDTQYF
cdr3_nt: TGCGCCAGCAGCCAAGTTGAGTACACAGATACGCAGTATTTT

v_call: TRBV29-1
j_call: TRBJ1-1
clone_size: .
d_call: .
cdr3_length: 13
cdr3_aa: CSTERDKGTEAFF
cdr3_nt: TGCAGCACCGAGCGAGATAAGGGTACTGAAGCTTTCTTT

v_call: TRBV7-9
j_call: TRBJ2-7
clone_size: .
d_call: TRBD1
cdr3_length: 17
cdr3_aa: CASSSLRTGSMDEEQYF
cdr3_nt: TGTGCCAGCAGCTCCCTACGGACAGGGTCGATGGATGAGGAGCAGTACTTC

v_call: TRBV30
j_call: TRBJ1-5
clone_size: .
d_call: .
cdr3_length: 17
cdr3_aa: CAWSHYAVGVGNQPQHF
cdr3_nt: TGTGCCTGGAGTCACTATGCGGTAGGGGTAGGCAATCAGCCCCAGCATTTT

v_call: TRBV29-1
j_call: TRBJ2-1
clone_size: .
d_call: .
cdr3_length: 12
cdr3_aa: CSVMGDPDEQFF
cdr3_nt: TGCAGCGTTATGGGGGATCCGGATGAGCAGTTCTTC